This T cell receptor (beta chain) was retrieved from a study of regulatory T cells in long-lasting Graves disease. TCR beta libraries were built with iRepertoire HTBI primers and Arm-PCR of CDR3 regions. MiXCR, applied by TCRdb to the multiplex PCR reads, yields one record per CDR3 protein. The sample lists 350,000 to 450,000 distinct CDR3 sequences, over 15% occurring once. With respect to this clonotype: Its antigen is unknown.

Whole-study findings and limits: Newly diagnosed disease favored TRBV20-1 and TRBJ2-1 over persistent disease.

Time point noted: newly diagnosed GD, antithyroid drugs for less than 3 months. RNA extracted from PBMCs served as the sequencing template. This CDR3 has 15 residues. Germline-derived CDR1 and CDR2 are SGHRS and YFSETQ. V was trimmed by 4 bases and J by 3 bases, leaving 13 bases between them. These data were likewise used in another study, on T cells in Graves' hyperthyroidism and ophthalmopathy. Turning to that study: Diagnoses used clinical symptoms, serum thyroxine and TRAb, thyroid ultrasound and orbital computed tomography.

The sample consisted of peripheral blood mononuclear cells (PBMCs), taken at new diagnosis, from a patient treated with antithyroid drugs. The sequence derives from a man in his forties with Graves disease. The V and J genes are TRBV5-1 and TRBJ2-2, with D maybe TRBD1 (7 bases). CDR3 amino acids: CASSPQGGDTGELFF. The CDR3 bases are TGCGCCAGCAGCCCGCAGGGGGGAGACACCGGGGAGCTGTTTTTT.